The 26 T cell receptor beta chains in this list originate from one sample, sequenced in a study of cytomegalovirus exposure and HLA in healthy donors. Libraries were prepared by immunoSEQ multiplex PCR; TCRdb keeps only in-frame clonotypes and omits some of them. This repertoire shows 190,000 or so clones, more than 65% found once; its top ten account for 2.5% to 3%. What was sequenced was PBMCs. The receptors stem from a woman between 18 and 29 years old in good health and CMV-seropositive.

The V call is TRBV9, the J call TRBJ2-7, with TRBD1 identical over 7 bases. This CDR3 has 15 amino acids. V shed 0 bases and J 5 bases; nucleotides not matched to a gene: 8. The germline V gene encodes CDR1 SGDLS and CDR2 YYNGEE. The CDR3 protein is CASSVEDRNVHEQYF. DNA for the CDR3: TGTGCCAGCAGCGTAGAGGACAGGAATGTCCACGAGCAGTACTTC.

The chain recombines TRBV7-8 with TRBJ1-1; 8 bases align to TRBD1. This CDR3 comprises 17 residues. The V gene end was trimmed by 0 bases and the J gene end by 5 bases; junction bases not matched to a gene: 11. Per germline, CDR1 SGHVS and CDR2 FQNEAQ. CDR3 protein: CASSLALSGGMRTEAFF. CDR3 nucleotide sequence: TGTGCCAGCAGCTTAGCGCTCTCAGGGGGCATGAGAACTGAAGCTTTCTTT.

This chain connects TRBV5-1 to TRBJ1-1; D gene ambiguous. This CDR3 has 14 amino acids. From germline, CDR1 is SGHRS and CDR2 YFSETQ. The V gene lost 3 bases and the J gene lost 5 bases, with 14 bases spanning the gap. In DNA form, the CDR3 reads TGCGCCAGCAGCTCCGACACTCCGGGGACTGAAGCTTTCTTT. Amino acids: CASSSDTPGTEAFF.

The chain joins TRBV2 to TRBJ2-1; 10 bases align to TRBD2. V lost 6 bases and J lost 5; bases outside the gene matches: 22. Germline lookup yields CDR1 SNHLY and CDR2 FYNNEI. This CDR3 has 20 amino acids. Here the CDR3 reads CASRRERGGPSTAPHNEQFF. The CDR3 coding sequence is TGTGCCAGCAGAAGGGAGCGGGGGGGCCCCTCAACCGCCCCCCACAATGAGCAGTTCTTC.

The chain uses TRBV18 and TRBJ1-1, with D unresolved. V gave up 2 bases and J gave up 0 bases, with 4 bases separating them. The CDR3 runs to 13 residues. Germline V gives CDR1 KGHSH, CDR2 LQKENI. The CDR3 DNA reads TGTGCCAGCTCACCAAATATGAACACTGAAGCTTTCTTT. As protein: CASSPNMNTEAFF.

CDR3 DNA: TGTGCCAGCAGCCGGGACAGCTTTAATCATGGCTACACCTTC. It codes for CASSRDSFNHGYTF. The chain has TRBV14 and TRBJ1-2; 7 nucleotides agree with TRBD1. The CDR3 totals 14 residues. Per germline, CDR1 SGHDN and CDR2 FVKESK. Trimming removed 4 bases from V and 6 bases from J; junction bases left unmatched: 8.

This clone appeared once. Written as DNA, the CDR3 is TGTGCCAGCGGCCAGGCGGGGGGAACTAATGAAAAACTGTTTTTT. Translation: CASGQAGGTNEKLFF. The chain couples TRBV6-1 to TRBJ1-4; a weak D match, TRBD1 (5 bases). Trimming shortened V by 8 bases and J by 1 base, and 14 bases separated the two germline ends. The CDR3 covers 15 residues. The germline V gene encodes CDR1 MNHNS and CDR2 SASEGT.

The rearrangement links TRBV27 to TRBJ1-5, with D tentatively TRBD1 (6 bases). Germline CDR1 MNHEY, CDR2 SMNVEV (reference sequence). Trimming shortened V by 2 bases and J by 6 bases, and 11 bases separated the two germline ends. The CDR3 runs 14 residues. The CDR3 spells CASSLAGGSQPQHF. The CDR3, as DNA: TGTGCCAGCAGTTTAGCTGGGGGCTCTCAGCCCCAGCATTTT.

The chain has TRBV4-1 and TRBJ2-1; no reliable D call. Germline loops: CDR1 MGHRA, CDR2 YSYEKL. The CDR3 runs to 14 residues. V was shortened by 6 bases and J by 8 bases, with 17 bases between the two germline ends. For the CDR3, the DNA is TGCGCCAGCAGAGACCTGGGTCAGGTTCATGAGCAGTTCTTC. Its translation is CASRDLGQVHEQFF.

The chain couples TRBV6-6 to TRBJ2-5, with TRBD2 identical over 12 bases. The CDR3 covers 14 residues. With V trimmed by 6 bases and J by 4 bases, 3 bases remained unmatched. Germline loops: CDR1 MNHNY, CDR2 SVGAGI (reference sequence). The CDR3 nucleotides read TGTGCCAGCAGGAGACTAGCGGGGGCAGAGACCCAGTACTTC. Protein product: CASRRLAGAETQYF.

V usage is TRBV9 and J usage is TRBJ1-2; the D gene is possibly TRBD1 (5 bases). The V and J ends lost 0 bases and 7 bases respectively, with 10 bases between them. CDR1 and CDR2 (germline): SGDLS, YYNGEE. The CDR3 spans 13 residues. DNA for the CDR3: TGTGCCAGCAGCGTAGAGGGGCGGAGTGGCTACACCTTC. Amino acids: CASSVEGRSGYTF.

The rearrangement joins TRBV5-1 to TRBJ2-7, with 7 bases fitting TRBD1. The V gene's germline CDR1 is SGHRS and CDR2 YFSETQ. The CDR3 is 14 residues long. V was pared by 2 bases and J by 0 bases, with 2 bases of the junction left unmatched. The CDR3 DNA is TGCGCCAGCAGCTTTCGGACAGGCTCCTACGAGCAGTACTTC. Its protein product is CASSFRTGSYEQYF.

This chain joins TRBV19 and TRBJ2-1; TRBD2 agrees at 10 bases. Looked up from germline, CDR1 is LNHDA and CDR2 is SQIVND (reference sequence). V was clipped by 3 bases and J by 13 bases; unmatched bases: 15. The length of the CDR3 is 16 residues. CDR3 coding DNA: TGTGCCAGTAGTATTGGGATAGCGGGGGGCGCGGTGGGTCAGTTCTTC. Translation: CASSIGIAGGAVGQFF. Together with reference TRBV19 and TRBJ2-1, the CDR3 gives the full variable domain: DGGITQSPKYLFRKEGQNVTLSCEQNLNHDAMYWYRQDPGQGLRLIYYSQIVNDFQKGDIAEGYSVSREKKESFPLTVTSAQKNPTAFYLCASSIGIAGGAVGQFFGPGTRLTVL.

V is TRBV28 and J is TRBJ1-5, with 8 positions matching TRBD1. J was trimmed by 3 bases and V by 10 bases; bases with no gene match: 8. Germline-derived CDR1 and CDR2 are MDHEN and SYDVKM. This CDR3 spans 14 amino acids. The CDR3 DNA reads as TGTGCCACCTTCGGGACAGGCGACAATCAGCCCCAGCATTTT. Amino acid sequence: CATFGTGDNQPQHF.

This clone occurred once. Other DNA sequences in the sample encode the same CDR3. The genes are TRBV6-1 and TRBJ2-7, with TRBD2 identical over 11 bases. The V and J ends lost 2 bases and 0 bases, in that order; junction bases with no gene match: 0. Germline V CDR1 and CDR2: MNHNS, SASEGT. CDR3 length equals 15 residues. The CDR3 DNA is TGTGCCAGCAGTGAACTAGCGGGGGGCTCCTACGAGCAGTACTTC. Protein sequence: CASSELAGGSYEQYF.

This clone was counted between two and nine times. The J gene is TRBJ2-3, the V gene TRBV7-2; TRBD1 agrees at 10 bases. The germline V gene has CDR1 SGHTA and CDR2 FQGNSA. Trimming cost V 3 bases and J 5 bases; bases outside gene matches: 8. There are 16 residues in the CDR3. The CDR3 protein is CASSFRDRGPGDTQYF. The CDR3 DNA sequence: TGTGCCAGCAGCTTCCGGGACAGGGGTCCGGGAGATACGCAGTATTTT.

The rearrangement links TRBV11-3 to TRBJ2-1; TRBD2 matches 8 bases. V shed 0 bases and J 6 bases; nucleotides not matched to a gene: 13. Germline values: CDR1 SGHNT, CDR2 YENEEA. This CDR3 region has 18 residues. The CDR3 here is CASSLDGRGGRSVNEQFF. The CDR3 DNA reads TGTGCCAGCAGCTTAGATGGTCGGGGGGGCCGGTCAGTCAATGAGCAGTTCTTC.

The chain links TRBV7-2 to TRBJ2-3, with D unresolved. In germline, CDR1 is SGHTA, CDR2 FQGNSA. The CDR3 covers 15 residues. The ends were cut back, 1 base at V and 2 bases at J, with 10 bases in the middle. The CDR3 nucleotides are TGTGCCAGCAGCTTAGGCCTATGGTTCACAGATACGCAGTATTTT. Protein: CASSLGLWFTDTQYF.

The chain recombines TRBV5-1 with TRBJ1-1; D unclear. This CDR3 is built from 14 residues. Germline V gene data show CDR1 as SGHRS and CDR2 as YFSETQ. Between the trimmed V and J ends, which lost 0 bases and 1 base, there was a span of 7 bases. The CDR3 spells CASSLGAANTEAFF. The CDR3 DNA follows: TGCGCCAGCAGCTTGGGGGCAGCGAACACTGAAGCTTTCTTT.

This clone was counted between two and nine times. CDR3 sequence (DNA): TGTGCCAGCAGCCAAGAACTGGGGGCGGGAGAGACCCAGTACTTC. This gives the protein CASSQELGAGETQYF. The V call is TRBV14, the J call TRBJ2-5; possible D gene TRBD1, 6 bases. The CDR3 length is 15 residues. Trimming shortened V by 0 bases and J by 4 bases, and 12 bases separated the two germline ends. Germline V CDR1 and CDR2: SGHDN, FVKESK.

The chain uses TRBV2 and TRBJ2-2; 10 nucleotides match TRBD1. The CDR3 has 15 residues. The trim removed 8 bases at V and 3 bases at J, leaving 6 bases unmatched. Germline V CDR1 and CDR2: SNHLY, FYNNEI. CDR3 loop: CASAVGQGYTGELFF. DNA for the CDR3: TGTGCCAGCGCGGTGGGACAGGGGTACACCGGGGAGCTGTTTTTT.

The V and J genes are TRBV2 and TRBJ2-2, with TRBD1 identical over 9 bases. V trimming: 6 bases; J trimming: 0 bases; junction bases outside the gene matches: 14. CDR3 length: 19 amino acids. Germline CDR1 is SNHLY and CDR2 is FYNNEI. CDR3 sequence reads: CASSKVGTGGYSNTGELFF. The CDR3 DNA is TGTGCCAGCAGCAAGGTGGGAACAGGGGGCTATTCGAACACCGGGGAGCTGTTTTTT.

The table lists this clone with a count of one. This chain links TRBV6-1 with TRBJ2-3; 7 bases align to TRBD2. The CDR3 contains 15 residues. Germline values: CDR1 MNHNS, CDR2 SASEGT. Trimming cost V 7 bases and J 2 bases; bases outside gene matches: 9. CDR3 loop: CASKQGTTYTDTQYF. Written as DNA, the CDR3 is TGTGCCAGCAAGCAAGGGACTACCTACACAGATACGCAGTATTTT.

The chain links TRBV2 to TRBJ2-2; D is unclear. Trimming cost V 7 bases and J 0 bases, with 18 bases left between them. CDR1 SNHLY and CDR2 FYNNEI come from the germline V gene. This CDR3 has 17 residues. CDR3 coding DNA: TGTGCCAGCAACCCAGATGGAGCGCACGCGAACACCGGGGAGCTGTTTTTT. Its translation is CASNPDGAHANTGELFF.

The chain employs TRBV11-2 and TRBJ1-2, with 7 positions matching TRBD1. The CDR3 sequence is 16 residues long. From germline, CDR1 is SGHAT and CDR2 FQNNGV. V gave up 1 base and J gave up 0 bases; unmatched junction bases: 5. CDR3 sequence (DNA): TGTGCCAGCAGCTTAGTGGGGACAGTCGCTAACTATGGCTACACCTTC. It specifies CASSLVGTVANYGYTF.

V is TRBV5-4 and J is TRBJ2-1; no firm D call. The CDR3 spans 15 residues. CDR1 is SGHNT and CDR2 is YYREEE in the germline V gene (reference sequence). V was cut by 1 base and J by 4 bases, with 12 bases left in between. In DNA form, the CDR3 reads TGTGCCAGCAGCTTGCCCACCCTCGGGTACAATGAGCAGTTCTTC. It codes for CASSLPTLGYNEQFF.